Below are 17 T cell receptor beta chains sequenced from a single sample in a study of shared clonotypes between healthy human individuals. Clones were sequenced by immunoSEQ multiplex PCR, and TCRdb holds only the in-frame ones, with some missing. The data hold about 680,000 clones, with about three quarters observed a single time. Sample: memory CD4+ T cells sorted from blood. Described subset: CD45RA-negative fraction. These receptors were taken from a woman aged 30 to 39 in good health.

This clone was seen a single time. The V gene is TRBV6-1, the J gene TRBJ1-5, with D unclear. Trimming removed 2 bases from V and 3 bases from J, with 14 bases in between. CDR1 MNHNS and CDR2 SASEGT come from the germline V gene. This CDR3 contains 16 residues. The CDR3 loop is CASSESSLPNNQPQHF. The CDR3 bases are TGTGCCAGCAGTGAATCTAGCCTTCCGAACAATCAGCCCCAGCATTTT.

The gene calls are TRBV5-1 and TRBJ2-2; D is undetermined. Trimming stripped 3 bases from V and 7 bases from J, with 16 bases between. From germline, CDR1 is SGHRS and CDR2 YFSETQ. This CDR3 is built from 15 residues. CDR3 protein: CASSSGLGSVGELFF. The DNA of the CDR3 is TGCGCCAGCAGCTCCGGGTTAGGGTCGGTCGGGGAGCTGTTTTTT.

V usage is TRBV5-6 and J usage is TRBJ2-3; D possibly uses TRBD1 or TRBD2 (5 bases each). The length of the CDR3 is 18 residues. With 4 bases removed from V and 3 bases from J, the gap between germline ends came to 24 bases. CDR1 and CDR2 (germline): SGHDT, YYEEEE. CDR3 amino acids: CASSDTLGPTSDTDTQYF. In nucleotides, the CDR3 is TGTGCCAGCAGCGATACCTTGGGACCCACCTCGGATACAGATACGCAGTATTTT. The whole variable domain, filled in from reference TRBV5-6 and TRBJ2-3, reads DAGVTQSPTHLIKTRGQQVTLRCSPKSGHDTVSWYQQALGQGPQFIFQYYEEEERQRGNFPDRFSGHQFPNYSSELNVNALLLGDSALYLCASSDTLGPTSDTDTQYFGPGTRLTVL.

The chain joins TRBV7-9 to TRBJ1-2, with TRBD1 identical over 9 bases. The junction had 6 bases not matched to a gene; V was cut back by 5 bases and J by 8 bases. The CDR3 length is 13 residues. CDR1 and CDR2 (germline): SEHNR, FQNEAQ (reference sequence). Here the CDR3 reads CASSPRTGEGYTF. The DNA for the CDR3 is TGTGCCAGCAGCCCCCGGACAGGGGAAGGCTACACCTTC. The whole variable domain, remainder taken from reference TRBV7-9 and TRBJ1-2, is DTGVSQNPRHKITKRGQNVTFRCDPISEHNRLYWYRQTLGQGPEFLTYFQNEAQLEKSRLLSDRFSAERPKGSFSTLEIQRTEQGDSAMYLCASSPRTGEGYTFGSGTRLTVV.

The genes are TRBV25-1 and TRBJ2-2; 12 bases are shared with TRBD1. The CDR3 is 17 residues long. Germline-derived CDR1 and CDR2 are MGHDK and SYGVNS. V trimming: 5 bases; J trimming: 5 bases; junction bases outside the gene matches: 9. The CDR3 DNA reads TGTGCCAGCAGTCCCGGGACAGGGGGCGCGGGTACCGGGGAGCTGTTTTTT. It translates to CASSPGTGGAGTGELFF.

This chain uses TRBV18 with TRBJ2-3; 8 bases match TRBD2. Germline CDR1 and CDR2: KGHSH and LQKENI. This CDR3 has 17 residues. J was trimmed by 3 bases and V by 1 base; bases with no gene match: 9. The CDR3 bases are TGTGCCAGCTCACCACGTACATCGGGAGGGAGGACAGATACGCAGTATTTT. Its protein product is CASSPRTSGGRTDTQYF.

The table lists this clone with a count of one. The gene calls are TRBV13 and TRBJ1-1; tentative D call: TRBD1 (5 bases). Trimming removed 1 base at V and 8 bases at J, with 17 bases between. The CDR3 has 15 residues. Germline lookup yields CDR1 PRHDT and CDR2 FYEKMQ (reference sequence). The CDR3, as DNA: TGTGCCAGCAGCTTAGCGTGGGGCAGTGGAACGGAAGCTTTCTTT. Translating it yields CASSLAWGSGTEAFF. Full variable domain (remainder filled in from reference TRBV13 and TRBJ1-1): AAGVIQSPRHLIKEKRETATLKCYPIPRHDTVYWYQQGPGQDPQFLISFYEKMQSDKGSIPDRFSAQQFSDYHSELNMSSLELGDSALYFCASSLAWGSGTEAFFGQGTRLTVV.

Here the CDR3 reads CASRSDYASYNEQFF. The CDR3 region has the DNA TGTGCCAGCAGGTCCGATTACGCATCCTACAATGAGCAGTTCTTC. The chain combines TRBV6-5 with TRBJ2-1; D gene uncertain. V was shortened by 6 bases and J by 1 base, with 13 bases between the two germline ends. Germline CDR1 MNHEY, CDR2 SVGAGI. The CDR3 extends over 15 amino acids.

The rearrangement joins TRBV7-2 to TRBJ2-2; the match to TRBD2 covers 10 bases. Germline CDR1 and CDR2: SGHTA and FQGNSA. This CDR3 is built from 13 residues. V dropped 10 bases and J dropped 8; count of bases not matched to a gene: 7. The CDR3 region is CATSSSGRGELFF. The CDR3 DNA reads TGTGCCACCTCTTCTAGCGGGAGAGGGGAGCTGTTTTTT. Together with reference TRBV7-2 and TRBJ2-2, the CDR3 gives the full variable domain: GAGVSQSPSNKVTEKGKDVELRCDPISGHTALYWYRQSLGQGLEFLIYFQGNSAPDKSGLPSDRFSAERTGGSVSTLTIQRTQQEDSAVYLCATSSSGRGELFFGEGSRLTVL.

The chain couples TRBV6-5 to TRBJ1-2, with D possibly matching TRBD1 (5 bases). The CDR3 spans 15 residues. Trimming took off 2 bases at V and 0 bases at J, with 10 bases between the two ends. Germline CDR1 MNHEY, CDR2 SVGAGI. The CDR3 loop is CASSYGGVSNYGYTF. The CDR3 DNA reads as TGTGCCAGCAGTTACGGGGGAGTATCTAACTATGGCTACACCTTC.

In this sample, this clone turned up many times. This chain uses TRBV10-3 with TRBJ2-5; TRBD1 agrees at 9 bases. The V gene end was trimmed by 3 bases and the J gene end by 0 bases; junction bases not matched to a gene: 5. The CDR3 has 16 amino acids. From germline, CDR1 is ENHRY and CDR2 SYGVKD. The CDR3 spells CAISDEDRGHQETQYF. The CDR3 DNA reads as TGTGCCATCAGTGATGAGGACAGGGGTCACCAAGAGACCCAGTACTTC.

The chain carries TRBV20-1 and TRBJ2-1; D is possibly TRBD2 (7 bases). From germline, CDR1 is DFQATT and CDR2 SNEGSKA (reference sequence). The CDR3 has 11 amino acids. Trimming left V 5 bases short and J 15 bases short, with 17 bases between. The DNA of the CDR3 is TGCAGTGCTGCTGGGGGGGACAACGGGTTCTTC. It codes for CSAAGGDNGFF.

The rearrangement links TRBV5-6 to TRBJ2-5; 7 bases align to TRBD2. Germline lookup yields CDR1 SGHDT and CDR2 YYEEEE. V trimming: 5 bases; J trimming: 3 bases; junction bases outside the gene matches: 13. This CDR3 has 16 amino acids. CDR3 region: CASSPLGAGIEETQYF. The DNA of the CDR3 is TGTGCCAGCAGTCCCTTGGGAGCGGGGATAGAAGAGACCCAGTACTTC.

In this sample, this clone turned up once. The chain links TRBV5-4 to TRBJ2-2; D is uncertain. The CDR3 is made up of 15 amino acids. Germline V gene sequence: CDR1 SGHNT, CDR2 YYREEE (reference sequence). The germline V and J ends were trimmed by 3 bases and 4 bases, with 13 bases remaining between them. CDR3 in amino acids: CASSWEAWGTGELFF. In DNA, the CDR3 is TGTGCCAGCAGCTGGGAAGCTTGGGGCACCGGGGAGCTGTTTTTT.

This clone was detected a few times. This CDR3 is also generated by other DNA sequences in the sample. The genes are TRBV9 and TRBJ2-1; D remains unclear. The CDR3 consists of 13 residues. V was pared by 4 bases and J by 5 bases, with 10 bases between. The V gene's germline CDR1 is SGDLS and CDR2 YYNGEE. The CDR3 is CASSPRHHNEQFF. For the CDR3, the DNA is TGTGCCAGCAGCCCGAGACACCACAATGAGCAGTTCTTC.

This clone was found a few times. Other nucleotide sequences in the sample specify the same CDR3. The CDR3 reads CASRGGTDTQYF. CDR3 sequence (DNA): TGTGCCAGCAGGGGGGGGACAGATACGCAGTATTTT. The J gene is TRBJ2-3, the V gene TRBV6-6; 7 bases line up with TRBD2. The germline V gene has CDR1 MNHNY and CDR2 SVGAGI (reference sequence). The length of the CDR3 is 12 residues. Trimming took 6 bases from V and 3 from J; bases not matched to a gene: 0.

This clone turned up a few times. The chain links TRBV27 to TRBJ1-2; D might be TRBD1 (6 bases). The length of the CDR3 is 13 residues. V was shortened by 4 bases and J by 5 bases, with 11 bases between the two germline ends. CDR1 MNHEY and CDR2 SMNVEV come from the germline V gene (reference sequence). DNA for the CDR3: TGTGCCAGCAGTTCTGGCAGGGGTTATGGCTACACCTTC. It specifies CASSSGRGYGYTF.